The rows below give T cell receptor beta chains drawn from one sample of a study of CD4 T cells in relation to SARS-CoV-2 and coronaviruses. No cognate antigen is known for these TCRs. The table came from immunoSEQ multiplex PCR; TCRdb's copy has only in-frame clones and leaves some out. The repertoire holds 20,000 or so clones, with about 76% as singletons. The sample comprised CD4+ T cells from PBMCs, cultured in vitro. These receptor sequences come from a human donor in good health. The CDR3 runs from the conserved cysteine through the conserved F or W. Each record gives: V gene, J gene, D gene, CDR3 protein. The D gene is left open where the match is weak.

v_call: TRBV4-2; j_call: TRBJ1-1; d_call: TRBD1; cdr3_aa: CASSQGGGTGNTEAFF
v_call: TRBV2; j_call: TRBJ1-3; d_call: NA; cdr3_aa: CASSEGRANGNTIYF
v_call: TRBV12-5; j_call: TRBJ2-1; d_call: NA; cdr3_aa: CASGLSPGASGEQFF
v_call: TRBV10-3; j_call: TRBJ2-3; d_call: TRBD2; cdr3_aa: CAISDQAGGPSTDTQYF
v_call: TRBV5-6; j_call: TRBJ1-2; d_call: NA; cdr3_aa: CASSLGTPHGYGYTF
v_call: TRBV2; j_call: TRBJ2-5; d_call: NA; cdr3_aa: CASTQDRGKETQYF
v_call: TRBV7-2; j_call: TRBJ1-3; d_call: NA; cdr3_aa: CASSLDVGSNSGNTIYF
v_call: TRBV4-1; j_call: TRBJ2-1; d_call: NA; cdr3_aa: CASSRPGRSSYNEQFF
v_call: TRBV18; j_call: TRBJ2-3; d_call: TRBD2; cdr3_aa: CASSLETSGGATDTQYF
v_call: TRBV9; j_call: TRBJ2-3; d_call: NA; cdr3_aa: CASSVVGSTDTQYF
v_call: TRBV4-1; j_call: TRBJ2-6; d_call: NA; cdr3_aa: CASSQAGAALSGANVLTF
v_call: TRBV11-3; j_call: TRBJ2-5; d_call: TRBD2; cdr3_aa: CASSSGLAVQETQYF
v_call: TRBV7-6; j_call: TRBJ2-1; d_call: TRBD2; cdr3_aa: CASSLDSGGPYNEQFF
v_call: TRBV4-2; j_call: TRBJ2-7; d_call: TRBD1; cdr3_aa: CASSQVSSGQSSYEQYF
v_call: TRBV2; j_call: TRBJ2-7; d_call: NA; cdr3_aa: CASSGTLGGHEQYF
v_call: TRBV7-2; j_call: TRBJ2-7; d_call: TRBD2; cdr3_aa: CASSVGAGGIYEQYF
v_call: TRBV30; j_call: TRBJ2-7; d_call: NA; cdr3_aa: CARGRDNEQYF
v_call: TRBV2; j_call: TRBJ2-1; d_call: NA; cdr3_aa: CASRENSYNEQFF
v_call: TRBV6-5; j_call: TRBJ2-5; d_call: NA; cdr3_aa: CASSYSGMRETQYF
v_call: TRBV5-1; j_call: TRBJ2-2; d_call: TRBD1; cdr3_aa: CASTGQGDTGELFF
v_call: TRBV5-1; j_call: TRBJ1-1; d_call: NA; cdr3_aa: CASSLEGQGDTEAFF
v_call: TRBV18; j_call: TRBJ1-2; d_call: TRBD1; cdr3_aa: CASSPFRDSNRKNYGYTF
v_call: TRBV5-1; j_call: TRBJ2-3; d_call: TRBD2; cdr3_aa: CASSFYRTSGSSSTDTQYF
v_call: TRBV18; j_call: TRBJ1-5; d_call: NA; cdr3_aa: CASSPGSGQPQHF
v_call: TRBV28; j_call: TRBJ2-7; d_call: TRBD1; cdr3_aa: CASSLIGFLGQESYEQYF
v_call: TRBV5-6; j_call: TRBJ1-1; d_call: NA; cdr3_aa: CASSRQGSTEAFF
v_call: TRBV5-1; j_call: TRBJ1-4; d_call: NA; cdr3_aa: CASSLGSNEKLFF
v_call: TRBV9; j_call: TRBJ2-7; d_call: TRBD2; cdr3_aa: CASSAIAGGNEQYF
v_call: TRBV9; j_call: TRBJ2-5; d_call: TRBD2; cdr3_aa: CASSEGGLAGWGETQYF
v_call: TRBV5-6; j_call: TRBJ2-7; d_call: NA; cdr3_aa: CASSLYGGSSYEQYF
v_call: TRBV5-1; j_call: TRBJ1-1; d_call: NA; cdr3_aa: CASSPGGTNTEAFF
v_call: TRBV6-5; j_call: TRBJ1-3; d_call: TRBD1; cdr3_aa: CASSQGAGNTIYF
v_call: TRBV5-1; j_call: TRBJ1-1; d_call: TRBD1; cdr3_aa: CASSLVRRGRGDTEAFF
v_call: TRBV14; j_call: TRBJ2-5; d_call: TRBD2; cdr3_aa: CASSPGLAEQETQYF
v_call: TRBV23-1; j_call: TRBJ1-2; d_call: NA; cdr3_aa: CASTRRGVNYGYTF
v_call: TRBV4-3; j_call: TRBJ2-5; d_call: TRBD2; cdr3_aa: CASSQDTVAGGETQYF
v_call: TRBV9; j_call: TRBJ2-1; d_call: TRBD2; cdr3_aa: CASSARTSHGNEQFF
v_call: TRBV6-5; j_call: TRBJ1-3; d_call: NA; cdr3_aa: CASSYGADTGNTIYF
v_call: TRBV4-3; j_call: TRBJ2-3; d_call: NA; cdr3_aa: CASSQVVQASTDTQYF
v_call: TRBV4-1; j_call: TRBJ2-1; d_call: NA; cdr3_aa: CASSGTYLRYNEQFF
v_call: TRBV4-1; j_call: TRBJ1-2; d_call: NA; cdr3_aa: CASSQGGRGRSGNGYTF
v_call: TRBV10-3; j_call: TRBJ2-1; d_call: NA; cdr3_aa: CAISFGPERGDEQFF
v_call: TRBV6-2/TRBV6-3; j_call: TRBJ2-1; d_call: TRBD2; cdr3_aa: CASSYMGLARNEQFF
v_call: TRBV6-5; j_call: TRBJ1-1; d_call: TRBD1; cdr3_aa: CASSRQTGGAFF
v_call: TRBV30; j_call: TRBJ1-2; d_call: NA; cdr3_aa: CAWSVKGGYGYTF